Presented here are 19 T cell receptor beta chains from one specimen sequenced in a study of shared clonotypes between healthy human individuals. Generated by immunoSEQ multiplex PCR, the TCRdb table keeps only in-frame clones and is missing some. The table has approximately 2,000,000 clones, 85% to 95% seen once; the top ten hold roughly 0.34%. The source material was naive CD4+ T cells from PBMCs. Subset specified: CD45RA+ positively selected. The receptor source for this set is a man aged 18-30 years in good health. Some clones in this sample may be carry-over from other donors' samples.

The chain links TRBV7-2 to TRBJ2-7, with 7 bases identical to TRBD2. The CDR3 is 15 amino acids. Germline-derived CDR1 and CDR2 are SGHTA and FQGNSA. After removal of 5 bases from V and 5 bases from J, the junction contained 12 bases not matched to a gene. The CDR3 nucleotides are TGTGCCAGCAGCCGACCGAGCGGGATTCCCCACGAGCAGTACTTC. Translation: CASSRPSGIPHEQYF.

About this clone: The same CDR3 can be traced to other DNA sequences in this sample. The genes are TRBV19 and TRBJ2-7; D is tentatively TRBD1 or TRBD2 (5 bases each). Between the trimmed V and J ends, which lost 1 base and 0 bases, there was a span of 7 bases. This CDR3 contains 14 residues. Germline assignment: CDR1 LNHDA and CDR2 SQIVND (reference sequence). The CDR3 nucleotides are TGTGCCAGTAGTATAGCAGGGACCTCCTACGAGCAGTACTTC. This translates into CASSIAGTSYEQYF.

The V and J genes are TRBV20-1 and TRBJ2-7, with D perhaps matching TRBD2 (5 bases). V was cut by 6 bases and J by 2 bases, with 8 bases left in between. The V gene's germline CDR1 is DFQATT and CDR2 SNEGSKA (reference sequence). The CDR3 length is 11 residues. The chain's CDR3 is CSAVGAYEQYF. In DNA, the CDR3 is TGCAGTGCAGTCGGGGCCTACGAGCAGTACTTC.

The CDR3 region has the DNA TGTGCCAGCAGCGTAGATTTGGGCCTGAACACTGAAGCTTTCTTT. This gives the protein CASSVDLGLNTEAFF. This chain uses TRBV9 with TRBJ1-1, with D uncertain. The CDR3 spans 15 residues. The V end lost 0 bases, the J end lost 0 bases, and 9 bases lay between the germline ends. Germline values: CDR1 SGDLS, CDR2 YYNGEE.

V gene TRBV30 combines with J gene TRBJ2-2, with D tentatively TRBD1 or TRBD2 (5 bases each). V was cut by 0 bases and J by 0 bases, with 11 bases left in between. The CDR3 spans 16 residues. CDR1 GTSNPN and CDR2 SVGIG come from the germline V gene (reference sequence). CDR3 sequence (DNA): TGTGCCTGGAGTGTACTGGGACCCTCGAACACCGGGGAGCTGTTTTTT. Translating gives CAWSVLGPSNTGELFF.

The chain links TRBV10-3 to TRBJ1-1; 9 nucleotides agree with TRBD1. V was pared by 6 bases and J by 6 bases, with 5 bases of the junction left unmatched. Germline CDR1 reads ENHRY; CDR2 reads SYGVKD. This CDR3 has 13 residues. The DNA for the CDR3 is TGTGCCATCAGGGAACAGGGGGCGGCTGAAGCTTTCTTT. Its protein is CAIREQGAAEAFF.

CDR3 sequence (DNA): TGTGCCAGCAGTTTATTTCGTAAGGGCCATGAAGCTTTCTTT. It specifies CASSLFRKGHEAFF. The gene calls are TRBV27 and TRBJ1-1; D call uncertain. V lost 1 base, J lost 7 bases, and 13 bases lay in between. This CDR3 is 14 amino acids long. CDR1 MNHEY and CDR2 SMNVEV come from the germline V gene (reference sequence).

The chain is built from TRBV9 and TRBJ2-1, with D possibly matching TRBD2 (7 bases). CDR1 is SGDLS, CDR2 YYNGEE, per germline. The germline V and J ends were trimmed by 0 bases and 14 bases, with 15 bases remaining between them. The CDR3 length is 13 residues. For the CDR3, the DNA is TGTGCCAGCAGCGTAGCTCTGGGGGGGCTAAAGTTCTTC. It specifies CASSVALGGLKFF.

CDR3 nucleotides: TGCAGTGCAGGCCCCGGAGATACGCAGTATTTT. It is translated as CSAGPGDTQYF. The J gene is TRBJ2-3, the V gene TRBV20-1, with unresolved D. Germline loops: CDR1 DFQATT, CDR2 SNEGSKA (reference sequence). The CDR3 contains 11 residues. V was pared by 6 bases and J by 5 bases, with 9 bases between.

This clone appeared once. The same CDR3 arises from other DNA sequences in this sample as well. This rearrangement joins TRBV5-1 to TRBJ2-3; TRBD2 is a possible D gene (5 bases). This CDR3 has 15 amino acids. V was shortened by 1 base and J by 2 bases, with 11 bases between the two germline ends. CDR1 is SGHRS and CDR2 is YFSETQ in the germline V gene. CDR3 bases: TGCGCCAGCAGCTTGTCCCCGGGGTCCACAGATACGCAGTATTTT. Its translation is CASSLSPGSTDTQYF.

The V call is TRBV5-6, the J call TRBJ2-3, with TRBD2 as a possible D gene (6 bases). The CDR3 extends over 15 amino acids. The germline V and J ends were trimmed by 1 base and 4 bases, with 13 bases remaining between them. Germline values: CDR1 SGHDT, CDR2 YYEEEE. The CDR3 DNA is TGTGCCAGCAGCTTGAGGCTGGGAGGTGCAGATACGCAGTATTTT. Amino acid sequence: CASSLRLGGADTQYF.

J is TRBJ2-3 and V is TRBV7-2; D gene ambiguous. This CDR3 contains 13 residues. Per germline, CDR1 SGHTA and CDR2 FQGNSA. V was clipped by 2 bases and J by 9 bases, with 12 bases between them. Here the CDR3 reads CASSLNQATTQYF. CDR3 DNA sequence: TGTGCCAGCAGCTTAAACCAGGCCACGACGCAGTATTTT.

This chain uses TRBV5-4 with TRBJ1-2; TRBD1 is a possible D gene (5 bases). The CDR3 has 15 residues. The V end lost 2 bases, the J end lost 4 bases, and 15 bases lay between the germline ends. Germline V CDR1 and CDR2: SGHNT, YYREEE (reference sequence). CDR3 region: CASSFDTRVGYGYTF. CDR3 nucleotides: TGTGCCAGCAGCTTCGATACCAGGGTAGGCTATGGCTACACCTTC.

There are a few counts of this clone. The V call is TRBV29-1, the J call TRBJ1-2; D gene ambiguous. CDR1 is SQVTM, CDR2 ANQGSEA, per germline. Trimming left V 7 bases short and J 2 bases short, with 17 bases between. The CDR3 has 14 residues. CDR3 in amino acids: CSAGRVVTNYGYTF. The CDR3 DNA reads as TGCAGCGCTGGCCGGGTGGTCACAAACTATGGCTACACCTTC.

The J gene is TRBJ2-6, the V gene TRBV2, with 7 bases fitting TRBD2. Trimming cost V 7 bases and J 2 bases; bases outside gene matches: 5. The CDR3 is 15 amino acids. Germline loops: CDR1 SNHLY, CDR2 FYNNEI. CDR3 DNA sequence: TGTGCCAGCATGCGGGAGTTAGCTGGGGCCAACGTCCTGACTTTC. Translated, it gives CASMRELAGANVLTF.

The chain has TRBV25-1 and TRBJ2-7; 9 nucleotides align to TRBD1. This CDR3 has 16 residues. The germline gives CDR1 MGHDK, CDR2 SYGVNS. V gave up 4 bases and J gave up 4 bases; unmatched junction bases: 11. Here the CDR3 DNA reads TGTGCCAGCAGTGCCCCGGGACAGGGTATGATGTACGAGCAGTACTTC. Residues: CASSAPGQGMMYEQYF.

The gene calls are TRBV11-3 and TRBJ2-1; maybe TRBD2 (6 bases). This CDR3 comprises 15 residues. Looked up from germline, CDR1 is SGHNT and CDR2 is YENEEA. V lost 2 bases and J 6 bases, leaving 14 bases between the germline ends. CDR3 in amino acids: CASSLMGGTANEQFF. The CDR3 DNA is TGTGCCAGCAGCTTAATGGGCGGGACTGCCAATGAGCAGTTCTTC.

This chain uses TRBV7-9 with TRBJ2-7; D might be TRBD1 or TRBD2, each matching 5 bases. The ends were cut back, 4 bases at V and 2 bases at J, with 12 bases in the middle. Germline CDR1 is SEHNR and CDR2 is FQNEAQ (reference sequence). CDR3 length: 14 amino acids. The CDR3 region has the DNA TGTGCCAGCAGCTCCCGGGACGGTCCCTACGAGCAGTACTTC. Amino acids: CASSSRDGPYEQYF.

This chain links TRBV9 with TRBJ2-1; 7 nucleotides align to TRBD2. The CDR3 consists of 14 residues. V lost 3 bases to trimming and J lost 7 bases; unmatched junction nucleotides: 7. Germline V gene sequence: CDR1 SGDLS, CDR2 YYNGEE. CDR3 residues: CASSGGLVSNEQFF. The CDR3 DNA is TGTGCCAGCAGCGGCGGACTAGTCTCTAATGAGCAGTTCTTC.